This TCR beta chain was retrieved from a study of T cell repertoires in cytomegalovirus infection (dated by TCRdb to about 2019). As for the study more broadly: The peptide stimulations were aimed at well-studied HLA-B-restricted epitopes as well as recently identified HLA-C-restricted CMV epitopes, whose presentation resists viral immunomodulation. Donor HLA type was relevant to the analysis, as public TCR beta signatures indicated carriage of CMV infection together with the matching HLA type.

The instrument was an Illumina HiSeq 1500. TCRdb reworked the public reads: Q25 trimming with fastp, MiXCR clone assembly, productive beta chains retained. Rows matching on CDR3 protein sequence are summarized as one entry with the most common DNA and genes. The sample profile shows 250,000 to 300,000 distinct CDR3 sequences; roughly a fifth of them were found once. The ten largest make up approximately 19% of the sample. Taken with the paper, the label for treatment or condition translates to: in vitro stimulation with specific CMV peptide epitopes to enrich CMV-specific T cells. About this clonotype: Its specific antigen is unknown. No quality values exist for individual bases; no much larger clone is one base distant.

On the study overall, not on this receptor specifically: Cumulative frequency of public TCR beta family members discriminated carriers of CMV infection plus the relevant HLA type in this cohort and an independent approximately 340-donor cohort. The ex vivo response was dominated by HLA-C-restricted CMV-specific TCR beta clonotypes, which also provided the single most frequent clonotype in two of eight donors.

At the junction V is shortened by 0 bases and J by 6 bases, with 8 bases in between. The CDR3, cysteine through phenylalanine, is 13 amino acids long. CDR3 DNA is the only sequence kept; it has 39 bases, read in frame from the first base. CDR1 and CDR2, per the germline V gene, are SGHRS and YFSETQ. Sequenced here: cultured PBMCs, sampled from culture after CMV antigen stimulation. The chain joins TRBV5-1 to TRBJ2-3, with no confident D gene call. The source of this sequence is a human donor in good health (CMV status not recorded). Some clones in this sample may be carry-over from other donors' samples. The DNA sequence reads TGCGCCAGCAGCTTGGTCACCCGGGATACGCAGTATTTT. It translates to CASSLVTRDTQYF.